This passage covers 2 T cell receptor beta chains from one sample sequenced in a study of T cells expressing NK-cell markers. After re-calling the 5' RACE reads, TCRdb lists one entry per CDR3 protein, DNA absent. The sample's table shows about 370,000 distinct CDR3 sequences. Sequenced input: blood T cells: a sorted CD56 or NKG2C T cell subset, CD4+ or CD8+ T cells, or bulk PBMC T cells (not recorded which). These receptor sequences come from a woman between 45 and 65 years old in good health.

This rearrangement joins TRBV12-3 or TRBV12-4 to TRBJ1-5; TCRdb indicates TRBD1, and absent DNA this call remains unverified. This CDR3 has 15 residues. The CDR3 region is CASRRTDSSNQPQHF.

V usage is TRBV6-5 and J usage is TRBJ2-2; the D gene TCRdb calls, TRBD1, cannot be checked with no DNA. In germline, CDR1 is MNHEY, CDR2 SVGAGI. CDR3 length: 15 residues. CDR3 sequence: CASRWDRTNTGELFF.